Shown below are 26 T cell receptor beta chains from a single sample sequenced in a study of cytomegalovirus exposure and HLA in healthy donors. A multiplex PCR was run with 60 Vbeta primers and 13 Jbeta primers. Profiling relied on immunoSEQ multiplex PCR, and the TCRdb table lists in-frame clones only, not all of them. This sample yields around 190,000 clones, of which roughly 80% are seen a single time; around 3.2% belongs to the top ten. The sequenced sample consisted of PBMCs. These receptors all stem from a woman in her 30s in good health and CMV-seropositive.

The chain recombines TRBV7-9 with TRBJ1-1; the match to TRBD1 covers 7 bases. The junction had 6 bases not matched to a gene; V was cut back by 4 bases and J by 1 base. CDR1 and CDR2 from the germline V gene are SEHNR and FQNEAQ (reference sequence). The CDR3 is made up of 15 amino acids. The CDR3 is CASSSDRAENTEAFF. The CDR3 DNA reads as TGTGCCAGCAGCTCCGACAGGGCCGAGAACACTGAAGCTTTCTTT.

This chain joins TRBV27 and TRBJ2-2; possibly TRBD2 for D (6 bases). V was pared by 7 bases and J by 3 bases, with 12 bases between. In germline, CDR1 is MNHEY, CDR2 SMNVEV (reference sequence). The CDR3 runs 14 residues. The CDR3 DNA is TGTGCCAGCACGACTAGAACTGACACCGGGGAGCTGTTTTTT. It specifies CASTTRTDTGELFF.

The chain uses TRBV5-1 and TRBJ2-1; 9 nucleotides line up with TRBD2. There are 14 residues in the CDR3. CDR1 SGHRS and CDR2 YFSETQ come from the germline V gene. The junction had 6 bases not matched to a gene; V was cut back by 2 bases and J by 9 bases. The chain's CDR3 is CASSFIAGVSEQFF. CDR3 in DNA: TGCGCCAGCAGCTTCATAGCGGGAGTTTCTGAGCAGTTCTTC.

This clone was picked up a small number of times. The rearrangement uses TRBV6-1 and TRBJ2-3, with TRBD2 identical over 11 bases. V lost 6 bases, J lost 3 bases, and 5 bases stayed unmatched. Germline values: CDR1 MNHNS, CDR2 SASEGT. The CDR3 loop spans 15 amino acids. The CDR3 protein is CASSQLAGETDTQYF. The CDR3 nucleotides are TGTGCCAGCAGCCAACTAGCGGGAGAGACAGATACGCAGTATTTT.

The rearrangement joins TRBV6-4 to TRBJ2-1; 11 bases fit TRBD1. Germline assignment: CDR1 MRHNA and CDR2 SNTAGT. V lost 6 bases and J lost 5; bases outside the gene matches: 6. This CDR3 is built from 15 residues. CDR3 amino acids: CASSRDRGSHNEQFF. The CDR3 DNA sequence: TGTGCCAGCAGCCGGGACAGGGGGAGTCACAATGAGCAGTTCTTC.

In its sample, this clone was seen once. The CDR3 spells CASSEYSVNQPQHF. In DNA, the CDR3 is TGTGCCAGCAGTGAATACAGTGTCAATCAGCCCCAGCATTTT. The genes are TRBV2 and TRBJ1-5; D call uncertain. V was pared by 2 bases and J by 3 bases, with 8 bases between. The CDR3 is made up of 14 amino acids. The V gene's germline CDR1 is SNHLY and CDR2 FYNNEI.

This rearrangement joins TRBV4-2 to TRBJ2-7, with TRBD1 identical over 7 bases. J gave up 7 bases and V 4 bases, and 7 bases lay outside the gene matches. The CDR3 totals 13 residues. The germline V gene encodes CDR1 LGHNA and CDR2 YNFKEQ. CDR3: CASSLGDSGEQYF. CDR3 DNA: TGTGCCAGCAGCCTGGGGGACAGCGGAGAGCAGTACTTC.

This sequence joins TRBV27 and TRBJ2-1; 10 nucleotides match TRBD2. In germline, CDR1 is MNHEY, CDR2 SMNVEV (reference sequence). V gave up 2 bases and J gave up 10 bases; unmatched junction bases: 20. The CDR3 contains 19 residues. CDR3 protein: CASSLGWDSGRPGSREQFF. DNA of the CDR3: TGTGCCAGCAGTTTAGGATGGGATAGCGGGAGGCCGGGGAGTAGGGAGCAGTTCTTC.

This chain connects TRBV25-1 to TRBJ1-5, with D maybe TRBD1 (6 bases). Per germline, CDR1 MGHDK and CDR2 SYGVNS. V lost 1 base and J 6 bases, leaving 10 bases between the germline ends. CDR3 length equals 14 residues. The CDR3 spells CASSESGVGQPQHF. In nucleotides, the CDR3 is TGTGCCAGCAGTGAATCAGGGGTAGGTCAGCCCCAGCATTTT.

This clone was observed a handful of times. The CDR3 nucleotides read TGTGCCAGCAGCTTAGTCGGGAACCAAGAGACCCAGTACTTC. Its translation is CASSLVGNQETQYF. The chain joins TRBV11-2 to TRBJ2-5, with D possibly being TRBD2 (5 bases). Per the germline V gene, CDR1 is SGHAT and CDR2 is FQNNGV. CDR3 length: 14 amino acids. V was shortened by 1 base and J by 0 bases, with 6 bases between the two germline ends.

The gene calls are TRBV6-5 and TRBJ1-1, with D possibly TRBD1 on 5 matching bases. Germline CDR1 and CDR2: MNHEY and SVGAGI. Trimming took off 2 bases at V and 3 bases at J, with 10 bases between the two ends. The CDR3 loop spans 14 amino acids. The CDR3 bases are TGTGCCAGCAGTTACCTGGGGGGGTACACTGAAGCTTTCTTT. This gives the protein CASSYLGGYTEAFF.

The chain employs TRBV21-1 and TRBJ2-7; TRBD2 is taken as the D call from the table, unchecked against the DNA. TRBV21-1 is reported as a pseudogene. The CDR3 loop spans 15 amino acids. CDR3 region: CASSKALATTYEQYF. The CDR3 DNA sequence: TGTGCCAGCAGCAAAGCGCTGGCTACTACCTACGAGCAGTACTTC.

This clone was counted only a few times. The chain recombines TRBV10-3 with TRBJ2-5; 11 nucleotides align to TRBD1. V lost 3 bases to trimming and J lost 4 bases; unmatched junction nucleotides: 7. Per germline, CDR1 ENHRY and CDR2 SYGVKD. The CDR3 has 16 residues. CDR3 coding DNA: TGTGCCATCAGTGACCCGGACAGGGGGCTAGCAGAGACCCAGTACTTC. Protein: CAISDPDRGLAETQYF.

This chain connects TRBV5-1 to TRBJ1-1; no reliable D call. CDR1 SGHRS and CDR2 YFSETQ come from the germline V gene. This CDR3 has 14 amino acids. V lost 5 bases and J lost 0, with 11 bases in between. Written as DNA, the CDR3 is TGCGCCAGCAGACTCTCCGTACTGAACACTGAAGCTTTCTTT. Translating it yields CASRLSVLNTEAFF. The full variable domain, rest sourced from reference TRBV5-1 and TRBJ1-1, is KAGVTQTPRYLIKTRGQQVTLSCSPISGHRSVSWYQQTPGQGLQFLFEYFSETQRNKGNFPGRFSGRQFSNSRSEMNVSTLELGDSALYLCASRLSVLNTEAFFGQGTRLTVV.

The chain combines TRBV28 with TRBJ1-5, with a possible D match to TRBD1 (5 bases). CDR1 and CDR2 (germline): MDHEN, SYDVKM. V was clipped by 1 base and J by 3 bases, with 10 bases between them. This CDR3 comprises 15 residues. The CDR3 here is CASSLYRSLNQPQHF. The CDR3 DNA follows: TGTGCCAGCAGTTTATACAGGAGCCTCAATCAGCCCCAGCATTTT.

The rearrangement links TRBV28 to TRBJ1-1, with TRBD1 matching 8 bases. Germline CDR1 is MDHEN and CDR2 is SYDVKM. The CDR3 loop spans 15 amino acids. Trimming cost V 6 bases and J 1 base; bases outside gene matches: 7. The CDR3 region has the DNA TGTGCCAGCAGACCGGACAGGGTGGGGAACACTGAAGCTTTCTTT. Translating gives CASRPDRVGNTEAFF.

This clone was seen a few times. This rearrangement joins TRBV27 to TRBJ2-1; D is undetermined. Looked up from germline, CDR1 is MNHEY and CDR2 is SMNVEV (reference sequence). The V and J ends lost 2 bases and 5 bases respectively, with 10 bases between them. This CDR3 is 14 amino acids long. CDR3 nucleotides: TGTGCCAGCAGTTTAAGAGGTTCCGACAATGAGCAGTTCTTC. Translated: CASSLRGSDNEQFF.

The chain couples TRBV9 to TRBJ2-1, with a weak D call TRBD1 (5 bases). The V and J ends lost 0 bases and 13 bases respectively, with 14 bases between them. From germline, CDR1 is SGDLS and CDR2 YYNGEE. This CDR3 comprises 13 residues. CDR3 sequence reads: CASSVGAGFYQFF. CDR3 coding DNA: TGTGCCAGCAGCGTAGGGGCAGGGTTTTATCAGTTCTTC.

The rearrangement uses TRBV6-4 and TRBJ1-2, with D uncertain. The germline V and J ends were trimmed by 8 bases and 3 bases, with 22 bases remaining between them. This CDR3 has 16 residues. Germline assignment: CDR1 MRHNA and CDR2 SNTAGT. The DNA for the CDR3 is TGTGCCAGCTGGGGTCCCAGGACCGAGGGCCACTATGGCTACACCTTC. Translated, it gives CASWGPRTEGHYGYTF.

In its sample, this clone was seen a few times. A read error may account for a junction end that differs from germline. V usage is TRBV19 and J usage is TRBJ1-2; the match to TRBD1 covers 8 bases. Germline V CDR1 and CDR2: LNHDA, SQIVND (reference sequence). The CDR3 is 16 amino acids. The DNA for the CDR3 is TGTGCCACCAGGAACCGGGACAGGAGCTTTATCTATGGCTACAGCTTC. This sequence encodes CATRNRDRSFIYGYSF.

The rearrangement uses TRBV6-1 and TRBJ2-7; 7 positions match TRBD2. The CDR3 has 16 amino acids. Trimming cost V 0 bases and J 0 bases; bases outside gene matches: 5. Germline V gives CDR1 MNHNS, CDR2 SASEGT. CDR3 protein: CASSEASSGNSYEQYF. The CDR3, as DNA: TGTGCCAGCAGTGAAGCGTCGAGCGGGAACTCCTACGAGCAGTACTTC.

V is TRBV6-1 and J is TRBJ1-3; D not certain. CDR1 MNHNS and CDR2 SASEGT come from the germline V gene. V gave up 2 bases and J gave up 0 bases, with 11 bases separating them. This CDR3 region has 16 residues. CDR3 in DNA: TGTGCCAGCAGTGAAAAAGCAGGCCGCTCTGGAAACACCATATATTTT. Its protein product is CASSEKAGRSGNTIYF.

The chain carries TRBV5-4 and TRBJ2-1; D is undetermined. CDR1 is SGHNT, CDR2 YYREEE, per germline (reference sequence). This CDR3 has 16 amino acids. Trimming shortened V by 3 bases and J by 5 bases, and 18 bases separated the two germline ends. For the CDR3, the DNA is TGTGCCAGCAGCTCCCAGCACCGGGTCAAGAACAATGAGCAGTTCTTC. Amino acid sequence: CASSSQHRVKNNEQFF.

The chain is built from TRBV7-9 and TRBJ2-1, with 7 nucleotides matching TRBD2. The ends lost 3 bases at V and 0 bases at J; junction bases unmatched: 5. The CDR3 contains 16 residues. Germline values: CDR1 SEHNR, CDR2 FQNEAQ (reference sequence). CDR3 region: CASSFGGSVSYNEQFF. CDR3 DNA: TGTGCCAGCAGCTTCGGCGGGAGTGTCTCCTACAATGAGCAGTTCTTC.

This clone was found a few times. CDR3 DNA sequence: TGTGCCAGCAGAGAACCGTTCGCGAACACCGGGGAGCTGTTTTTT. Its translation is CASREPFANTGELFF. The chain uses TRBV2 and TRBJ2-2, with D uncertain. Germline values: CDR1 SNHLY, CDR2 FYNNEI. Trimming removed 6 bases from V and 0 bases from J, with 11 bases in between. CDR3 length equals 15 residues.

The chain couples TRBV7-6 to TRBJ2-3; possible D gene TRBD1, 6 bases. Trimming shortened V by 3 bases and J by 6 bases, and 13 bases separated the two germline ends. Germline-derived CDR1 and CDR2 are SGHVS and FNYEAQ. The CDR3 has 14 residues. The CDR3 bases are TGTGCCAGCAGCTTGGGGACAAAGGAGGATACGCAGTATTTT. Protein: CASSLGTKEDTQYF.